This TCR beta chain comes out of a study of control samples from healthy donors and cancer patients. Trimming cost V 3 bases and J 0 bases, with 9 bases left between them. Germline CDR1 SGHRS, CDR2 YFSETQ. CDR3 length: 14 residues. Clones were read by immunoSEQ multiplex PCR, and TCRdb kept only the in-frame ones, dropping some. The sample lists around 140,000 clones, around 90% occurring once. Sequencing used blood. This sequence joins TRBV5-1 and TRBJ2-5; D is perhaps TRBD2 (5 bases). The sequence came from a middle-aged man in good health. Here the CDR3 reads CASSSGIYQETQYF. CDR3 in DNA: TGCGCCAGCAGCTCCGGGATCTACCAAGAGACCCAGTACTTC.